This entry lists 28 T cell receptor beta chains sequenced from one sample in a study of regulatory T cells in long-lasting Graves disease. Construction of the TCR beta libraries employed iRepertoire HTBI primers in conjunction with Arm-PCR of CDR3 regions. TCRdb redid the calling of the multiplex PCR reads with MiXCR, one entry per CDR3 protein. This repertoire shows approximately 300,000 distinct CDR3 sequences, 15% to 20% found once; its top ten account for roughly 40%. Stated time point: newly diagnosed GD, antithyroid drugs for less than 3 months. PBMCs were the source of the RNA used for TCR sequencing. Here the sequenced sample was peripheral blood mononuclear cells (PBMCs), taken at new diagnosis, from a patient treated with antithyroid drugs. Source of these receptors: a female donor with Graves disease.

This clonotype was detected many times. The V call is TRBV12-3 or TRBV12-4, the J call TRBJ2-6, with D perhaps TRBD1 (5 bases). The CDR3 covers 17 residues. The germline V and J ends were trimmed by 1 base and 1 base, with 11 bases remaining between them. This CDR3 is CASSLGGPRSGANVLTF. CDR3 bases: TGTGCCAGCAGTTTAGGGGGCCCTCGTTCTGGGGCCAACGTCCTGACTTTC.

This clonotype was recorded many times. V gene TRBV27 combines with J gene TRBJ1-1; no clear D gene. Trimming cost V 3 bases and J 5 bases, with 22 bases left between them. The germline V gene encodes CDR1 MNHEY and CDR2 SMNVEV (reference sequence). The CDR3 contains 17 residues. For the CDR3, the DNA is TGTGCCAGCAGTTTTGTTTGGCAGACTGGCTTGGGGACTGAAGCTTTCTTT. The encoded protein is CASSFVWQTGLGTEAFF.

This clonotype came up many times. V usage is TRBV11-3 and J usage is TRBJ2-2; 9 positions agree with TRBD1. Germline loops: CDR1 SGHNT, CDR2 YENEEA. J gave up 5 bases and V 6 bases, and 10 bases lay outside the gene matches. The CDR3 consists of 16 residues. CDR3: CASRMRRTGETGELFF. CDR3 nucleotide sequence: TGTGCCAGCAGGATGAGGCGGACAGGGGAGACCGGGGAGCTGTTTTTT. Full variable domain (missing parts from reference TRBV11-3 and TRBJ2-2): EAGVVQSPRYKIIEKKQPVAFWCNPISGHNTLYWYLQNLGQGPELLIRYENEEAVDDSQLPKDRFSAERLKGVDSTLKIQPAELGDSAVYLCASRMRRTGETGELFFGEGSRLTVL.

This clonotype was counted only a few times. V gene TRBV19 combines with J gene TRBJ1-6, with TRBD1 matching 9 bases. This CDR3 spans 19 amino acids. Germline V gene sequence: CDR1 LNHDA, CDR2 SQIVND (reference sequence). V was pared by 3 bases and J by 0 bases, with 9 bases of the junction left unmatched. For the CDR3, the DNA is TGTGCCAGTAGTATTGACTCGGGACAGGGAGGCTCCTATAATTCACCCCTCCACTTT. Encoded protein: CASSIDSGQGGSYNSPLHF.

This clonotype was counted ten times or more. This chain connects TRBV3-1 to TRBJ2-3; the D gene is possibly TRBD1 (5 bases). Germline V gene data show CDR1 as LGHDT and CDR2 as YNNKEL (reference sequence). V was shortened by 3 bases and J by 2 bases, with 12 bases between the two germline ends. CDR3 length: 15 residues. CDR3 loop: CASSHSDRFTDTQYF. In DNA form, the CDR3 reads TGTGCCAGCAGCCACAGCGACAGATTCACAGATACGCAGTATTTT.

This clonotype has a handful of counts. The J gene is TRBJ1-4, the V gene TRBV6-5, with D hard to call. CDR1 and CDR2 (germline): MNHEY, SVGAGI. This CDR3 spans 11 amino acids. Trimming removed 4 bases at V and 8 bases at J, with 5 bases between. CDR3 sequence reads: CASSSGEKLFF. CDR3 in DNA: TGTGCCAGCAGTTCTGGAGAAAAACTGTTTTTT.

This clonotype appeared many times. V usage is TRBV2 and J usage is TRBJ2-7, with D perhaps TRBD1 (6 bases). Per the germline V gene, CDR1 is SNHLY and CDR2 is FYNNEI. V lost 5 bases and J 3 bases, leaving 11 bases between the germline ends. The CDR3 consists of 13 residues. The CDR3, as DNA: TGTGCCAGCAGTCAGGACAGTGGCTACGAGCAGTACTTC. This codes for CASSQDSGYEQYF.

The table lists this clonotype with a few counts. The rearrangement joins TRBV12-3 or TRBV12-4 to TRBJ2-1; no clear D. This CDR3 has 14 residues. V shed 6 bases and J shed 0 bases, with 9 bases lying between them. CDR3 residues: CASRPPGSYNEQFF. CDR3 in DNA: TGTGCCAGCAGACCCCCCGGCTCCTACAATGAGCAGTTCTTC.

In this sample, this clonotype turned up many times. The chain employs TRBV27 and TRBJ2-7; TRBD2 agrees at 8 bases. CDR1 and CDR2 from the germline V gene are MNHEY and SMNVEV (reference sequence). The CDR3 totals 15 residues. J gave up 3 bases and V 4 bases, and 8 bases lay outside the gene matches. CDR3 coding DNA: TGTGCCAGCAGTTCTTCAGCGGGAGTCCTCTACGAGCAGTACTTC. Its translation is CASSSSAGVLYEQYF.

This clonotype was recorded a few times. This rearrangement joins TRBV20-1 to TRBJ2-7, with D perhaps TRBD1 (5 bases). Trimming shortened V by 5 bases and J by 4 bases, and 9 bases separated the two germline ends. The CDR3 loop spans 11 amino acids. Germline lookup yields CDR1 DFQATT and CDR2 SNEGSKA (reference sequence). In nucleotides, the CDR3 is TGCAGTGCTTCAGACAGATACGAGCAGTACTTC. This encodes CSASDRYEQYF.

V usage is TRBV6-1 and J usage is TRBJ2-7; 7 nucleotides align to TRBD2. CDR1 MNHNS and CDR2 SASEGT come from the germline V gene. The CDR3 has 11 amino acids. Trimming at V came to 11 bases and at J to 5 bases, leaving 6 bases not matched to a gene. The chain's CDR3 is CAAGEVHEQYF. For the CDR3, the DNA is TGTGCCGCGGGGGAAGTTCACGAGCAGTACTTC.

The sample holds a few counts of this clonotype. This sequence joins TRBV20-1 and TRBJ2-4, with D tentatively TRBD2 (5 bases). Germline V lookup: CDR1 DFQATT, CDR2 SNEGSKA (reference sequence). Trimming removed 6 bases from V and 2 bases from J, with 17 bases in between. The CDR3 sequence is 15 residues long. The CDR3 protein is CSANGILVTKNIQYF. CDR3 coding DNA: TGCAGTGCCAACGGGATCCTCGTAACCAAAAACATTCAGTACTTC.

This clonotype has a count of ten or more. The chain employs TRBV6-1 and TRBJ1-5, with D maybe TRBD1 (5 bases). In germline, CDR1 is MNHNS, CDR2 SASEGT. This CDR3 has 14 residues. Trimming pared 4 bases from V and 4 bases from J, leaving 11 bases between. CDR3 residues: CASSVNGANQPQHF. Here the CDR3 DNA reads TGTGCCAGCAGTGTTAACGGGGCTAATCAGCCCCAGCATTTT.

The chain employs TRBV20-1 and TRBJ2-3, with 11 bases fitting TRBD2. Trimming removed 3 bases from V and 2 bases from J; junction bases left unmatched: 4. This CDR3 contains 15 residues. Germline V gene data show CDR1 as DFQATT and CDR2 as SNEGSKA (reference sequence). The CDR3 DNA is TGCAGTGCTAGGAAACTAGCGGGGGCCACAGATACGCAGTATTTT. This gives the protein CSARKLAGATDTQYF.

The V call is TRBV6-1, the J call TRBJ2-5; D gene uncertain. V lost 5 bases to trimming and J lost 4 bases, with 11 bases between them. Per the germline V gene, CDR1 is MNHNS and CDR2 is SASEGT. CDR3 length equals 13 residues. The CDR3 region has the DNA TGTGCCAGCAGTCGCGGCTGGGGAGAGACCCAGTACTTC. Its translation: CASSRGWGETQYF.

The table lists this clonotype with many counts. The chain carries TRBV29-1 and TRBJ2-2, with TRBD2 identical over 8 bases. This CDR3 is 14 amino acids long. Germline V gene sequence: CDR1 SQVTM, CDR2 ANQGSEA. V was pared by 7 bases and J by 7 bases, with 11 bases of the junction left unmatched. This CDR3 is CSAIAGSVHGELFF. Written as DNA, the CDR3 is TGCAGCGCCATAGCGGGATCAGTACACGGGGAGCTGTTTTTT.

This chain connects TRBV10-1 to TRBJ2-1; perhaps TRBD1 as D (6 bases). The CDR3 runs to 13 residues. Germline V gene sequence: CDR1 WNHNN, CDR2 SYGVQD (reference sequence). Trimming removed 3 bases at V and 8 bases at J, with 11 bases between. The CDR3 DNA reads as TGCGCCAGCAGTGAAACAGGGCGTCATGAGCAGTTCTTC. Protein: CASSETGRHEQFF.

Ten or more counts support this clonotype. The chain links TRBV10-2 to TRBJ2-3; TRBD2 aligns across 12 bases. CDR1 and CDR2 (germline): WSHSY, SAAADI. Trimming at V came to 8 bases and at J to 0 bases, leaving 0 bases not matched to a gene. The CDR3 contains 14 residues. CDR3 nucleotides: TGCGCCAGCGGACTAGCGGGAAGCACAGATACGCAGTATTTT. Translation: CASGLAGSTDTQYF.

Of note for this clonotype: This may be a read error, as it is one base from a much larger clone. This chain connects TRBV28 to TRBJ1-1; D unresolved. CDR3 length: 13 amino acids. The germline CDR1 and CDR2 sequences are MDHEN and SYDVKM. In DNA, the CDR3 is TGTGCCGGCAGTTTTGAAGGGAGCACTAAAGCTTTCTTT. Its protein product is CAGSFEGSTKAFF.

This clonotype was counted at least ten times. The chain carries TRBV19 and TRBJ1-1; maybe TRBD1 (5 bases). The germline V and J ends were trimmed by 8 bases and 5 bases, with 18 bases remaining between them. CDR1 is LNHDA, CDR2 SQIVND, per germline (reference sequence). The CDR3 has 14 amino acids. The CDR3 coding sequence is TGTGCCAGTTTCCAATGGGGGGAAGTTACTGAAGCTTTCTTT. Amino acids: CASFQWGEVTEAFF. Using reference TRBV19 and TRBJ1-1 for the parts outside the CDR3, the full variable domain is DGGITQSPKYLFRKEGQNVTLSCEQNLNHDAMYWYRQDPGQGLRLIYYSQIVNDFQKGDIAEGYSVSREKKESFPLTVTSAQKNPTAFYLCASFQWGEVTEAFFGQGTRLTVV.

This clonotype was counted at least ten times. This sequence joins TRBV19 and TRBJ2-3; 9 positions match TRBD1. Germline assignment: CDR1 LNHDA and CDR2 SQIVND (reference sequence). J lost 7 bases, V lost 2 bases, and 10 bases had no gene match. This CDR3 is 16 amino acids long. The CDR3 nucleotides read TGTGCCAGTAGTATATTCTCCTCGGGACAGGGTTATACGCAGTATTTT. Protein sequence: CASSIFSSGQGYTQYF.

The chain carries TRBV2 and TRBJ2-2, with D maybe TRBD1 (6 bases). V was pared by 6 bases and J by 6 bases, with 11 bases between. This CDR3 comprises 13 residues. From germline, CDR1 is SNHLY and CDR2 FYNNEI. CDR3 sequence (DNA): TGTGCCAGCAGGACACAGGGCTCCGGGGAGCTGTTTTTT. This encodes CASRTQGSGELFF.

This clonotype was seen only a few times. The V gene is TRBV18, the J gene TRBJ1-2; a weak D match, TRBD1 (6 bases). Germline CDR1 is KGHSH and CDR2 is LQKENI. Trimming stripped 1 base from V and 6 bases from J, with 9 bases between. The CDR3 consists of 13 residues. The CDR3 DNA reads TGTGCCAGCTCACCACTGGCAGGGGATGGCTACACCTTC. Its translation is CASSPLAGDGYTF.

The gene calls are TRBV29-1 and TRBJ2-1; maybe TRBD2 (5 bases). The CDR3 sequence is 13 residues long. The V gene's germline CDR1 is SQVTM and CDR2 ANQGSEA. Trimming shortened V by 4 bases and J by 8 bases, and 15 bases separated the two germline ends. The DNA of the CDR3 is TGCAGCGTTGTGACTACCTCTTTGGATGAGCAGTTCTTC. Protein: CSVVTTSLDEQFF.

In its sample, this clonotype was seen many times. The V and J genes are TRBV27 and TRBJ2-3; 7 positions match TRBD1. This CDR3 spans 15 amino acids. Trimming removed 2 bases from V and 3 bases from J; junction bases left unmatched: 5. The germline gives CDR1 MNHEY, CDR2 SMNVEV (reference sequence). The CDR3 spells CASSLISRGTDTQYF. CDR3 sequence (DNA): TGTGCCAGCAGTTTAATCTCCAGGGGGACAGATACGCAGTATTTT.

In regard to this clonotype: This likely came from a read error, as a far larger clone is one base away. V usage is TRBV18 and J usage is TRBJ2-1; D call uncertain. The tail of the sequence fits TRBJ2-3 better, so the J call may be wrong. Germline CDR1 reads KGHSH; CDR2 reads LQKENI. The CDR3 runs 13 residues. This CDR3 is CDSSPESGSTQYF. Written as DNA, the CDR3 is TGTGACAGCTCACCAGAAAGTGGGTCTACGCAGTATTTT.

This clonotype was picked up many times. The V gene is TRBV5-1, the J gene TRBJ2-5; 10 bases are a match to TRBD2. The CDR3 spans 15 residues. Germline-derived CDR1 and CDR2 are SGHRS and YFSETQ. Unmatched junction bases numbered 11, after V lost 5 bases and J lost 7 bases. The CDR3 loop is CASRPGTSATGTQYF. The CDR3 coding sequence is TGCGCCAGCAGACCCGGGACTAGCGCGACAGGGACCCAGTACTTC.

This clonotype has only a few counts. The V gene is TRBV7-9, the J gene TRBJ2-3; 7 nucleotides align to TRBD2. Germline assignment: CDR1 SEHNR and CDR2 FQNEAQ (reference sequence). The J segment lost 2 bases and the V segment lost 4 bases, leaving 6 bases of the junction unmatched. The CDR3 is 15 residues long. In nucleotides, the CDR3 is TGTGCCAGCAGCTACTCTAGCGGACCCACAGATACGCAGTATTTT. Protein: CASSYSSGPTDTQYF.